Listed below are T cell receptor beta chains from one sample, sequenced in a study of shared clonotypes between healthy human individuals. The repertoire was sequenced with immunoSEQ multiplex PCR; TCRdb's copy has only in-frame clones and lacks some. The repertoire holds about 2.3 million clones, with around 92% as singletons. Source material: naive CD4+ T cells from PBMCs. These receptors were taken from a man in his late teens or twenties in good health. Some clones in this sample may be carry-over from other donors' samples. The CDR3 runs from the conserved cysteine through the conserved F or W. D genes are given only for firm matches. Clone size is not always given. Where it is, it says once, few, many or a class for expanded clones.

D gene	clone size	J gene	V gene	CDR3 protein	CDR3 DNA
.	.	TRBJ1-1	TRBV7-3	CASSLMGDTEAFF	TGTGCCAGCAGCTTAATGGGGGACACTGAAGCTTTCTTT
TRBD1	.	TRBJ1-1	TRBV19	CASSTGQLMNTEAFF	TGTGCCAGTAGTACGGGACAGCTCATGAACACTGAAGCTTTCTTT
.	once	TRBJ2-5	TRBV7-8	CASSLAELGGETQYF	TGTGCCAGCAGCTTAGCGGAGTTGGGCGGAGAGACCCAGTACTTC
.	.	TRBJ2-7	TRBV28	CASTLPEGDTNEQYF	TGTGCCAGCACCCTACCGGAGGGCGACACGAACGAGCAGTACTTC
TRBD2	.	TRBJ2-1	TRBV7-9	CASTRPGLAGGGNEQFF	TGTGCCAGCACACGCCCGGGACTAGCGGGAGGGGGCAATGAGCAGTTCTTC
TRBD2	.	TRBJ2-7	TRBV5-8	CASSTSGRAYEQYF	TGTGCCAGCAGCACAAGCGGGAGGGCCTACGAGCAGTACTTC
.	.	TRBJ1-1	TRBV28	CASRPGTKNTEAFF	TGTGCCAGCAGACCAGGGACTAAGAACACTGAAGCTTTCTTT
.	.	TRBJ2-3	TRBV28	CASSLWTPPGPSTNTQYF	TGTGCCAGCAGTTTATGGACCCCCCCGGGACCATCCACGAATACGCAGTATTTT
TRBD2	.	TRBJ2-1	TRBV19	CASSIGYHSGRMNEQFF	TGTGCCAGTAGTATCGGGTATCATAGCGGGAGGATGAATGAGCAGTTCTTC
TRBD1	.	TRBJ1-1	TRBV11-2	CASSLLPGQLNTEAFF	TGTGCCAGCAGCCTTCTCCCGGGACAGCTGAACACTGAAGCTTTCTTT
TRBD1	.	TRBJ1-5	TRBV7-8	CASSWDRGRVSNQPQHF	TGTGCCAGCAGCTGGGACAGGGGGCGCGTTAGCAATCAGCCCCAGCATTTT
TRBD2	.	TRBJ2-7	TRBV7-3	CASSLAGGPFEQYF	TGTGCCAGCAGCTTAGCGGGAGGGCCTTTCGAGCAGTACTTC
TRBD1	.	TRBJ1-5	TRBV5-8	CASSPRTGVQPQHF	TGTGCCAGCAGCCCCAGGACAGGGGTCCAGCCCCAGCATTTT
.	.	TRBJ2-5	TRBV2	CASSEGGSQETQYF	TGTGCCAGCAGTGAAGGCGGGTCCCAAGAGACCCAGTACTTC
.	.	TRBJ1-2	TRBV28	CASSFSGGVGYGYTF	TGTGCCAGCAGTTTTAGCGGGGGCGTCGGCTATGGCTACACCTTC
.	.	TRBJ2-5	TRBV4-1	CASSPLGRGKPEGETQYF	TGCGCCAGCAGCCCCCTAGGCCGGGGAAAACCGGAGGGAGAGACCCAGTACTTC
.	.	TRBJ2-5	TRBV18	CASSPGQEETQYF	TGTGCCAGCTCACCCGGGCAGGAAGAGACCCAGTACTTC
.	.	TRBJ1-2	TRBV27	CASSLGVDYGYTF	TGTGCCAGCAGTTTGGGGGTGGACTATGGCTACACCTTC
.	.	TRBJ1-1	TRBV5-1	CASSLGPGNTEAFF	TGCGCCAGCAGCTTGGGTCCAGGGAACACTGAAGCTTTCTTT
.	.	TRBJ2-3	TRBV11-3	CASSSQANTDTQYF	TGTGCCAGCAGCTCTCAGGCGAACACAGATACGCAGTATTTT
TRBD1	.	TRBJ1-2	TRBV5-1	CASSSGQGPDYGYTF	TGCGCCAGCAGTTCAGGACAGGGCCCTGACTATGGCTACACCTTC
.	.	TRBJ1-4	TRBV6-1	CASSEGGAGEKLFF	TGTGCCAGCAGTGAAGGGGGGGCCGGGGAAAAACTGTTTTTT
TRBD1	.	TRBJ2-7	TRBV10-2	CASRRGTGATYEQYF	TGCGCCAGCAGGAGGGGGACAGGGGCTACCTACGAGCAGTACTTC
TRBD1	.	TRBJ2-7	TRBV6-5	CASSYSTGTGFYEQYF	TGTGCCAGCAGTTACTCGACCGGGACAGGGTTCTACGAGCAGTACTTC
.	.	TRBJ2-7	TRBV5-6	CASSRRPVYEQYF	TGTGCCAGCAGCCGGAGACCGGTCTACGAGCAGTACTTC
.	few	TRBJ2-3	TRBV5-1	CASSRGEASRTDTQYF	TGCGCCAGCAGCCGAGGGGAGGCCTCCCGCACAGATACGCAGTATTTT
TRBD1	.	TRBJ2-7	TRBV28	CASSRLGTVYEQYF	TGTGCCAGCAGCCGGTTGGGGACAGTCTACGAGCAGTACTTC
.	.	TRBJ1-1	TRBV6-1	CASSEPSAEAFF	TGTGCCAGCAGTGAACCGTCGGCCGAAGCTTTCTTT
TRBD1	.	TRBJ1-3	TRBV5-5	CASSWTGAYSGNTIYF	TGTGCCAGCAGCTGGACAGGGGCCTACTCTGGAAACACCATATATTTT
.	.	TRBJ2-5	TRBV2	CASTILSGQETQYF	TGTGCCAGCACCATTCTGTCCGGCCAAGAGACCCAGTACTTC
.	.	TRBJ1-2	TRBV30	CAWSVRAWGDGYTF	TGTGCCTGGAGTGTACGAGCCTGGGGGGATGGCTACACCTTC
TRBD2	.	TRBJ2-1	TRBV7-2	CASSPTSGSGNEQFF	TGTGCCAGCAGCCCTACTAGCGGGAGCGGTAATGAGCAGTTCTTC
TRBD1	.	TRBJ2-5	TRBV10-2	CASSAAGGETQYF	TGCGCCAGCAGTGCGGCAGGGGGAGAGACCCAGTACTTC
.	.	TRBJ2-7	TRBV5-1	CASSLGGQTYEQYF	TGCGCCAGCAGCTTGGGTGGGCAGACCTACGAGCAGTACTTC
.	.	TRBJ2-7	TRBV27	CASSRDGHSYEQYF	TGTGCCAGCAGTCGCGACGGTCACTCCTACGAGCAGTACTTC
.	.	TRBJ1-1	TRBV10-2	CASRLQGMNTEAFF	TGCGCCAGCAGACTACAGGGCATGAACACTGAAGCTTTCTTT
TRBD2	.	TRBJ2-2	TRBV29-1	CSVGGRALPGELFF	TGCAGCGTTGGCGGGAGGGCCCTCCCCGGGGAGCTGTTTTTT
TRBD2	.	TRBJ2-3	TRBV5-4	CASSLPAGASGSTDTQYF	TGTGCCAGCAGCTTGCCGGCGGGAGCTAGTGGTAGCACAGATACGCAGTATTTT
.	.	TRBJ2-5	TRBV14	CASSQVLRVQVETQYF	TGTGCCAGCAGCCAAGTACTCAGGGTCCAGGTAGAGACCCAGTACTTC
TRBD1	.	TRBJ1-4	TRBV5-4	CASSSGQRNEKLFF	TGTGCCAGCAGCTCGGGACAGAGGAATGAAAAACTGTTTTTT
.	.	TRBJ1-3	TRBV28	CASSVGGTGNTIYF	TGTGCCAGCAGCGTGGGGGGAACTGGAAACACCATATATTTT
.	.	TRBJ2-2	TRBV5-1	CASSLNSQNTGELFF	TGCGCCAGCAGCTTGAACAGCCAGAACACCGGGGAGCTGTTTTTT
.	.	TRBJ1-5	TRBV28	CASSFKQGYDQPQHF	TGTGCCAGCAGTTTTAAACAGGGTTACGATCAGCCCCAGCATTTT
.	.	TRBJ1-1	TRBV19	CASNEGMYTEAFF	TGTGCCAGTAATGAAGGGATGTACACTGAAGCTTTCTTT
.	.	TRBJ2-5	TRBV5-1	CASAPGVGGETQYF	TGCGCCAGCGCTCCGGGGGTTGGGGGAGAGACCCAGTACTTC
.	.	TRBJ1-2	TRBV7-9	CASSPDSVIGGYTF	TGTGCCAGCAGCCCAGACAGCGTCATAGGTGGCTACACCTTC
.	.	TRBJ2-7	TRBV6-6	CASSYSGAGAYEQYF	TGTGCCAGCAGTTACTCAGGGGCCGGAGCCTACGAGCAGTACTTC
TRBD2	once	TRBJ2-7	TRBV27	CASSLWEGEQYF	TGTGCCAGCAGTTTGTGGGAGGGCGAGCAGTACTTC
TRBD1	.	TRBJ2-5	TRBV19	CASSGAGQGRETQYF	TGTGCCAGTAGTGGGGCGGGACAGGGCCGCGAGACCCAGTACTTC
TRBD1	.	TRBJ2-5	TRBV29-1	CSVGPGTGRETQYF	TGCAGCGTTGGTCCCGGGACAGGGAGAGAGACCCAGTACTTC
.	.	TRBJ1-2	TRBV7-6	CASGHGDGYGYTF	TGTGCCAGCGGGCACGGGGACGGCTATGGCTACACCTTC
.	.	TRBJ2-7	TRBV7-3	CASSHKQTGTFIYEQYF	TGTGCCAGCAGCCATAAGCAAACCGGGACTTTTATTTACGAGCAGTACTTC
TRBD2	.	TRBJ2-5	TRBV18	CASRQRVGGDQETQYF	TGTGCCAGCCGACAACGAGTGGGGGGGGACCAAGAGACCCAGTACTTC
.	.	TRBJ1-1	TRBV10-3	CAISDGRRNTEAFF	TGTGCCATCAGTGATGGGCGTAGGAACACTGAAGCTTTCTTT
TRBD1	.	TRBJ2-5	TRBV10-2	CASSESGTGPTQYF	TGCGCCAGCAGTGAGTCCGGGACAGGACCGACCCAGTACTTC
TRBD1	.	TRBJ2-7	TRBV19	CASSMTGQGRGVQYF	TGTGCCAGTAGTATGACGGGACAGGGAAGGGGCGTGCAGTACTTC
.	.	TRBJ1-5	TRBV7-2	CASSWQGTNNQPQHF	TGTGCCAGCAGCTGGCAGGGTACTAACAATCAGCCCCAGCATTTT
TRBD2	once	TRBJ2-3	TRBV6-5	CASSLAASTDTQYF	TGTGCCAGCAGCCTAGCGGCTAGCACAGATACGCAGTATTTT
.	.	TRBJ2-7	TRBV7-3	CASSFLAGEGVHEQYF	TGTGCCAGCAGCTTTCTCGCGGGAGAGGGGGTGCACGAGCAGTACTTC